The TCR beta chain under discussion was sequenced for a study of PD-1 blockade in classical Hodgkin lymphoma. Study-wide results and caveats: Relapsed/refractory patients reportedly had lower baseline diversity than newly diagnosed patients. Prior therapy or disease activity may underlie the repertoire differences, whose causes remain undefined.

Some clones are missing from TCRdb's copy, which holds only in-frame ones; the method was immunoSEQ multiplex PCR. The sample contains around 21,000 clones, 90% of which appear only once. This clone was detected only once. Its target is not known. The CDR3 is made up of 13 amino acids. Germline V gives CDR1 KGHSH, CDR2 LQKENI. Losses at the gene ends were 4 bases for V and 5 bases for J; bases not matched to a gene: 5. The time point here: newly diagnosed, previously untreated cHL patient sample. Magnetic negative selection was used to purify CD4+ T cells from thawed PBMCs. Comparators were PBMCs taken from newly diagnosed, untreated classical Hodgkin lymphoma.

Sequencing used CD4+ T cells from blood. The rearrangement uses TRBV18 and TRBJ2-7; 7 bases agree with TRBD1. The clonotype was recovered from a human donor with classical Hodgkin lymphoma. CDR3 amino acids: CASSLDRAHEQYF. CDR3 bases: TGTGCCAGCTCACTAGACAGGGCCCACGAGCAGTACTTC.